Following are 30 T cell receptor beta chains from one sample sequenced in a study of CD8 T cells in Susac syndrome. Random hexamers primed reverse transcription of about 0.45 to 1 ug RNA. TCRdb re-analysed the immunoSEQ multiplex PCR reads in MiXCR, keeping a single row per CDR3 protein. The profile shows over 350,000 distinct CDR3 sequences, approximately 85% of them singletons. Specimen: CD8+ T cells from PBMCs. These receptors were collected from a human donor with multiple sclerosis.

The rearrangement links TRBV28 to TRBJ1-1; tentatively, D is TRBD1 (6 bases). This CDR3 has 16 residues. Germline CDR1 MDHEN, CDR2 SYDVKM. Deletions cut 5 bases from V and 0 bases from J, with 16 bases between. CDR3 nucleotide sequence: TGTGCCAGCAGTCCATCCATGGACAGAGTGAACACTGAAGCTTTCTTT. Amino acids: CASSPSMDRVNTEAFF.

Only one count was recorded for this clonotype. The chain links TRBV28 to TRBJ2-4; 12 nucleotides match TRBD2. V gave up 1 base and J gave up 6 bases; unmatched junction bases: 13. The germline CDR1 and CDR2 sequences are MDHEN and SYDVKM. CDR3 length: 19 residues. The CDR3 spells CASSLSRISTSGGINIQYF. CDR3 sequence (DNA): TGTGCCAGCAGTTTATCCCGAATATCGACTAGCGGGGGTATAAACATTCAGTACTTC.

The chain links TRBV6-1 to TRBJ1-1, with D uncertain. Germline V lookup: CDR1 MNHNS, CDR2 SASEGT. The CDR3 is 18 amino acids. V lost 1 base to trimming and J lost 7 bases, with 25 bases between them. CDR3 sequence reads: CASSEGFPMVRQVGEAFF. Written as DNA, the CDR3 is TGTGCCAGCAGTGAAGGATTCCCAATGGTTCGACAAGTGGGTGAAGCTTTCTTT.

This rearrangement joins TRBV28 to TRBJ2-2; TRBD2 matches at 11 bases. J was trimmed by 4 bases and V by 5 bases; bases with no gene match: 3. CDR3 length: 15 amino acids. The germline CDR1 and CDR2 sequences are MDHEN and SYDVKM. The CDR3 sequence: CASSPGLAATGELFF. The CDR3 coding sequence is TGTGCCAGCAGTCCGGGACTAGCGGCCACCGGGGAGCTGTTTTTT. The full variable domain, in which reference TRBV28 and TRBJ2-2 provide the parts outside the CDR3, is DVKVTQSSRYLVKRTGEKVFLECVQDMDHENMFWYRQDPGLGLRLIYFSYDVKMKEKGDIPEGYSVSREKKERFSLILESASTNQTSMYLCASSPGLAATGELFFGEGSRLTVL.

This clonotype was recorded a few times. The chain carries TRBV11-2 and TRBJ2-2, with 11 positions matching TRBD2. This CDR3 is built from 17 residues. Trimming at V came to 5 bases and at J to 0 bases, leaving 5 bases not matched to a gene. Germline values: CDR1 SGHAT, CDR2 FQNNGV. CDR3 sequence: CASSPPTSGTNTGELFF. The CDR3 bases are TGTGCCAGCAGCCCACCGACTAGCGGGACGAACACCGGGGAGCTGTTTTTT.

J is TRBJ2-1 and V is TRBV2; D unresolved. Trimming left V 5 bases short and J 8 bases short, with 7 bases between. The CDR3 has 11 amino acids. The germline V gene encodes CDR1 SNHLY and CDR2 FYNNEI. CDR3 in amino acids: CASSYMDEQFF. CDR3 DNA sequence: TGTGCCAGCAGTTACATGGATGAGCAGTTCTTC. Filled out from reference TRBV2 and TRBJ2-1, the complete variable domain reads EPEVTQTPSHQVTQMGQEVILRCVPISNHLYFYWYRQILGQKVEFLVSFYNNEISEKSEIFDDQFSVERPDGSNFTLKIRSTKLEDSAMYFCASSYMDEQFFGPGTRLTVL.

The V gene is TRBV20-1, the J gene TRBJ2-1; 8 bases align to TRBD2. The CDR3 runs 14 residues. The trim removed 5 bases at V and 4 bases at J, leaving 7 bases unmatched. The germline V gene has CDR1 DFQATT and CDR2 SNEGSKA (reference sequence). The CDR3 coding sequence is TGCAGTGCTGGTAGCGGGAATGCGTACAATGAGCAGTTCTTC. It translates to CSAGSGNAYNEQFF.

The chain has TRBV6-1 and TRBJ1-2; the D gene is possibly TRBD1 (5 bases). CDR1 MNHNS and CDR2 SASEGT come from the germline V gene. The CDR3 covers 16 residues. V lost 6 bases, J lost 6 bases, and 23 bases lay in between. The CDR3 here is CASRIDREQAMDGYTF. The CDR3 DNA reads TGTGCCAGCAGAATAGACAGAGAGCAGGCGATGGATGGCTACACCTTC.

The genes are TRBV2 and TRBJ1-5, with D uncertain. Trimming left V 5 bases short and J 2 bases short, with 10 bases between. The germline V gene encodes CDR1 SNHLY and CDR2 FYNNEI. The CDR3 extends over 14 amino acids. The CDR3 DNA follows: TGTGCCAGCAGTTCGGGGTGGGGCAATCAGCCCCAGCATTTT. This encodes CASSSGWGNQPQHF.

The chain couples TRBV7-2 to TRBJ2-1, with 13 bases aligning to TRBD2. The CDR3 is 17 residues long. V shed 1 base and J 4 bases; nucleotides not matched to a gene: 4. In germline, CDR1 is SGHTA, CDR2 FQGNSA. In DNA form, the CDR3 reads TGTGCCAGCAGCTTAGGGACTAGCGGGGGACCTTACAATGAGCAGTTCTTC. Translation gives CASSLGTSGGPYNEQFF.

The chain employs TRBV20-1 and TRBJ2-3, with 11 bases aligning to TRBD2. Germline lookup yields CDR1 DFQATT and CDR2 SNEGSKA (reference sequence). The CDR3 consists of 18 residues. V lost 0 bases, J lost 0 bases, and 8 bases stayed unmatched. The CDR3 coding sequence is TGCAGTGCTAGAGATCCTTTGGGACTAGCGGCTAGCACAGATACGCAGTATTTT. Translation: CSARDPLGLAASTDTQYF.

The rearrangement links TRBV4-1 to TRBJ2-3; the D gene is possibly TRBD2 (6 bases). Trimming removed 0 bases at V and 1 base at J, with 17 bases between. This CDR3 contains 18 residues. Germline CDR1 and CDR2: MGHRA and YSYEKL. This CDR3 is CASSQDRNGGYGTDTQYF. CDR3 bases: TGCGCCAGCAGCCAAGATCGAAATGGAGGGTATGGCACAGATACGCAGTATTTT.

The chain uses TRBV30 and TRBJ2-5; D may be TRBD1 or TRBD2 (5 bases each). The germline V gene encodes CDR1 GTSNPN and CDR2 SVGIG (reference sequence). The CDR3 is made up of 12 amino acids. The V end lost 4 bases, the J end lost 1 base, and 7 bases lay between the germline ends. As DNA, the CDR3 is TGTGCCTGGAAGGGGAGCCAAGAGACCCAGTACTTC. Its translation is CAWKGSQETQYF.

Here the CDR3 DNA reads TGTGCCAGCAGTGATGGCGGGAGTTACTCCGGGGAGCTGTTTTTT. Amino acid sequence: CASSDGGSYSGELFF. This chain connects TRBV2 to TRBJ2-2; 7 bases align to TRBD2. From germline, CDR1 is SNHLY and CDR2 FYNNEI. The length of the CDR3 is 15 residues. Trimming cost V 3 bases and J 6 bases; bases outside gene matches: 7.

The V gene is TRBV29-1, the J gene TRBJ2-1; 9 bases line up with TRBD1. The CDR3 is 15 residues long. Germline V gene sequence: CDR1 SQVTM, CDR2 ANQGSEA. V shed 1 base and J 4 bases; nucleotides not matched to a gene: 5. This CDR3 is CSVEVPGQGYNEQFF. Here the CDR3 DNA reads TGCAGCGTTGAAGTTCCCGGACAGGGGTACAATGAGCAGTTCTTC.

The chain combines TRBV20-1 with TRBJ2-1; weak D call: TRBD2 (6 bases). There are 15 residues in the CDR3. Trimming left V 0 bases short and J 6 bases short, with 15 bases between. CDR1 and CDR2 from the germline V gene are DFQATT and SNEGSKA (reference sequence). In DNA, the CDR3 is TGCAGTGCTAGAGATAGGCGGGATCCGTTCAATGAGCAGTTCTTC. It specifies CSARDRRDPFNEQFF.

The chain couples TRBV4-1 to TRBJ2-3; weak D call: TRBD1 (5 bases). The CDR3 consists of 15 residues. Germline CDR1 and CDR2: MGHRA and YSYEKL. V lost 3 bases and J 1 base, leaving 11 bases between the germline ends. This chain's CDR3 is CASSQTVQGTDTQYF. For the CDR3, the DNA is TGCGCCAGCAGCCAGACGGTACAGGGCACAGATACGCAGTATTTT.

Only a few counts were recorded for this clonotype. The CDR3 protein is CASSLTGNYEQYF. CDR3 coding DNA: TGTGCCAGTAGTCTGACAGGTAACTACGAGCAGTACTTC. The chain has TRBV6-1 and TRBJ2-7; tentatively, D is TRBD1 (6 bases). This CDR3 region has 13 residues. Trimming pared 9 bases from V and 3 bases from J, leaving 15 bases between. CDR1 MNHNS and CDR2 SASEGT come from the germline V gene.

The chain employs TRBV29-1 and TRBJ2-1; 11 bases agree with TRBD1. V lost 4 bases, J lost 5 bases, and 4 bases stayed unmatched. This CDR3 contains 14 residues. Germline V gene data show CDR1 as SQVTM and CDR2 as ANQGSEA. Here the CDR3 DNA reads TGCAGCGTTGGTGGACAGGGGGCGAACAATGAGCAGTTCTTC. Its protein product is CSVGGQGANNEQFF.

This clonotype was detected a few times. The genes are TRBV7-6 and TRBJ2-5, with unresolved D. Germline CDR1 is SGHVS and CDR2 is FNYEAQ. Trimming left V 0 bases short and J 5 bases short, with 16 bases between. This CDR3 spans 16 amino acids. Here the CDR3 DNA reads TGTGCCAGCAGCTTAGCGGTGGTAGGAATTCGGGAGACCCAGTACTTC. This codes for CASSLAVVGIRETQYF. The variable domain in full, completed from reference TRBV7-6 and TRBJ2-5, reads GAGVSQSPRYKVTKRGQDVALRCDPISGHVSLYWYRQALGQGPEFLTYFNYEAQQDKSGLPNDRFSAERPEGSISTLTIQRTEQRDSAMYRCASSLAVVGIRETQYFGPGTRLLVL.

This rearrangement joins TRBV5-1 to TRBJ1-1, with no clear D. Trimming cost V 5 bases and J 4 bases, with 24 bases left between them. The CDR3 covers 17 residues. Germline assignment: CDR1 SGHRS and CDR2 YFSETQ. The CDR3 loop reads CASSLLRTYNGATEAFF. The DNA of the CDR3 is TGCGCCAGCAGTCTTCTTCGGACCTACAATGGAGCCACTGAAGCTTTCTTT.

The CDR3 region is CSATRDRENFPDEQYF. In DNA, the CDR3 is TGCAGTGCTACCCGGGACAGGGAGAATTTCCCGGACGAGCAGTACTTC. This sequence joins TRBV20-1 and TRBJ2-7, with TRBD1 matching over 9 bases. The CDR3 loop spans 16 amino acids. The V segment lost 4 bases and the J segment 5 bases; nucleotides outside the gene matches: 15. Germline CDR1 is DFQATT and CDR2 is SNEGSKA (reference sequence).

The rearrangement links TRBV4-1 to TRBJ2-1, with 12 bases fitting TRBD2. This CDR3 comprises 16 residues. CDR1 is MGHRA, CDR2 YSYEKL, per germline. The junction had 12 bases not matched to a gene; V was cut back by 3 bases and J by 12 bases. CDR3 DNA: TGCGCCAGCAGCCAGACCCAGACTAGCGGGAGAAAGACGCAGTTCTTC. Translated, it gives CASSQTQTSGRKTQFF.

The V gene is TRBV2, the J gene TRBJ2-5; D is unresolved. The CDR3 extends over 11 amino acids. Germline lookup yields CDR1 SNHLY and CDR2 FYNNEI. Trimming stripped 10 bases from V and 5 bases from J, with 11 bases between. CDR3 sequence reads: CATYRRETQYF. CDR3 coding DNA: TGTGCCACCTATCGGCGGGAGACCCAGTACTTC.

The chain couples TRBV28 to TRBJ2-2; TRBD1 might be the D (6 bases). Trimming left V 6 bases short and J 2 bases short, with 13 bases between. The CDR3 has 15 residues. The germline V gene encodes CDR1 MDHEN and CDR2 SYDVKM. The CDR3 is CASSWDMDNTGELFF. For the CDR3, the DNA is TGTGCCAGCAGCTGGGACATGGATAACACCGGGGAGCTGTTTTTT.

The J gene is TRBJ2-5, the V gene TRBV6-1; tentatively, D is TRBD1 (5 bases). The V end lost 10 bases, the J end lost 3 bases, and 12 bases lay between the germline ends. Germline CDR1 MNHNS, CDR2 SASEGT. This CDR3 spans 12 amino acids. CDR3 DNA sequence: TGTGCCACCAGACAGACAGAAGAGACCCAGTACTTC. Translated: CATRQTEETQYF.

This chain joins TRBV5-4 and TRBJ2-4; no firm D call. The V end lost 0 bases, the J end lost 1 base, and 5 bases lay between the germline ends. Germline V gene sequence: CDR1 SGHNT, CDR2 YYREEE (reference sequence). The CDR3 has 14 amino acids. The CDR3 loop reads CASSLDTAKNIQYF. CDR3 nucleotide sequence: TGTGCCAGCAGCTTGGATACGGCCAAAAACATTCAGTACTTC. Full variable domain (remainder filled in from reference TRBV5-4 and TRBJ2-4): ETGVTQSPTHLIKTRGQQVTLRCSSQSGHNTVSWYQQALGQGPQFIFQYYREEENGRGNFPPRFSGLQFPNYSSELNVNALELDDSALYLCASSLDTAKNIQYFGAGTRLSVL.

This rearrangement joins TRBV20-1 to TRBJ2-7, with 12 bases fitting TRBD1. This CDR3 spans 14 amino acids. V dropped 1 base and J dropped 2; count of bases not matched to a gene: 0. Germline lookup yields CDR1 DFQATT and CDR2 SNEGSKA (reference sequence). In DNA form, the CDR3 reads TGCAGTGCTAGAGGGGACAGGGGGCCCTACGAGCAGTACTTC. It specifies CSARGDRGPYEQYF.

The rearrangement joins TRBV20-1 to TRBJ1-2; 10 bases are a match to TRBD1. Unmatched junction bases numbered 19, after V lost 5 bases and J lost 7 bases. Germline CDR1 is DFQATT and CDR2 is SNEGSKA (reference sequence). The CDR3 consists of 17 residues. The CDR3 here is CSASRRTGGHLLGGYTF. DNA for the CDR3: TGCAGTGCTTCACGACGGACAGGGGGACATCTATTAGGTGGCTACACCTTC.

DNA of the CDR3: TGTGCCAGCAGCCCTACCAGGGGGGACAGCTCCTACAATGAGCAGTTCTTC. Amino acids: CASSPTRGDSSYNEQFF. The rearrangement links TRBV28 to TRBJ2-1, with D tentatively TRBD1 (7 bases). Trimming stripped 6 bases from V and 0 bases from J, with 18 bases between. This CDR3 has 17 amino acids. The germline V gene has CDR1 MDHEN and CDR2 SYDVKM.